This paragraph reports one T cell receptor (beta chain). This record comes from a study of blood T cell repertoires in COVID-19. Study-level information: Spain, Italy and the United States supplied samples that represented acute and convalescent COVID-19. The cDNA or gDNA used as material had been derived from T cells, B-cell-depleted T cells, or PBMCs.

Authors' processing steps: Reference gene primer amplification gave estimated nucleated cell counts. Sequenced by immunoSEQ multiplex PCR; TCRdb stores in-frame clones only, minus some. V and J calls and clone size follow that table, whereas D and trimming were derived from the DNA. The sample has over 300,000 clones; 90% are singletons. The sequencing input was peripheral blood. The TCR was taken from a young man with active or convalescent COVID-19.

CDR3 DNA sequence: TGCGCCAGCAGTGAGCCGGGACAGGGCTCGATGGGTGGCGGGGAGCTGTTTTTT. It specifies CASSEPGQGSMGGGELFF. The genes are TRBV10-1 and TRBJ2-2; TRBD1 matches 9 bases. V shed 2 bases, J shed 7 bases, and the junction held 14 bases outside the gene matches. Per the germline V gene, CDR1 is WNHNN and CDR2 is SYGVQD (reference sequence). The CDR3 is 18 amino acids.